The clone carrying this T cell receptor (beta chain) was observed a handful of times. CDR3 length: 17 amino acids. The germline V gene has CDR1 LNHNV and CDR2 YYDKDF (reference sequence). The V end was cut by 0 bases, the J end by 0 bases, with 9 bases between. Clones were read by immunoSEQ multiplex PCR, and TCRdb kept only the in-frame ones, dropping some. The sample holds about 41,000 clones; more than 70% are singletons and the top ten take about 2.8%. This specimen belongs to a study of T cells in localized non-small cell lung cancer. The V and J genes are TRBV15 and TRBJ2-6, with TRBD1 as a possible D gene (6 bases). The clonotype comes from a female donor older than 55 with stage I squamous cell lung carcinoma. The material sequenced was peripheral blood, taken before any cancer treatment. Here the CDR3 DNA reads TGTGCCACCAGCAGAGATCCCAGGGGCTCTGGGGCCAACGTCCTGACTTTC. Translation gives CATSRDPRGSGANVLTF.